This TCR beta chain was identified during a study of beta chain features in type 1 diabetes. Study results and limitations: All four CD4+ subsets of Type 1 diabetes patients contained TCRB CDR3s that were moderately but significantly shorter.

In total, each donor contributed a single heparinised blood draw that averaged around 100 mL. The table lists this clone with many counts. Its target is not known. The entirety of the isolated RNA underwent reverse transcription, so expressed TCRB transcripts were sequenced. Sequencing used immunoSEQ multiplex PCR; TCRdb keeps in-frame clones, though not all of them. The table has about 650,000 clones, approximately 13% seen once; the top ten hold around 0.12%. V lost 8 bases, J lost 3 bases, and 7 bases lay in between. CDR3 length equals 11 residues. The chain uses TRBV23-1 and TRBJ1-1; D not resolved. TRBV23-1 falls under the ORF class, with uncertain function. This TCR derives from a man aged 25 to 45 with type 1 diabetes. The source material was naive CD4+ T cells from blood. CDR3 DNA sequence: TGCGCCAGCCTCTGCGACACTGAAGCTTTCTTT. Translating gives CASLCDTEAFF.